A single sample gave rise to the 11 T cell receptor beta chains below, sequenced in a study of OX40 agonist ivuxolimab in advanced cancers. The assay was immunoSEQ multiplex PCR, and TCRdb's table has in-frame clones only and misses some. Among approximately 30,000 clones, 84% were seen once, and the ten largest hold approximately 20%. The input for sequencing was CD4+ or CD8+ T cells sorted from blood, taken in a trial of the OX40 agonist ivuxolimab. These receptors all come from an adult with an advanced solid tumor such as melanoma, head and neck, liver or kidney cancer.

V is TRBV5-1 and J is TRBJ1-2; no clear D. Germline V gene data show CDR1 as SGHRS and CDR2 as YFSETQ. The CDR3 totals 12 residues. The ends were cut back, 0 bases at V and 5 bases at J, with 5 bases in the middle. The CDR3 region is CASSLGVYGYTF. In DNA form, the CDR3 reads TGCGCCAGCAGCTTGGGGGTTTATGGCTACACCTTC.

The chain recombines TRBV5-1 with TRBJ1-2, with D hard to call. In germline, CDR1 is SGHRS, CDR2 YFSETQ. This CDR3 has 14 amino acids. Trimming removed 4 bases at V and 4 bases at J, with 14 bases between. In nucleotides, the CDR3 is TGCGCCAGCAGCCCGGACGGTTCCTTCTATGGCTACACCTTC. As protein: CASSPDGSFYGYTF.

The chain has TRBV7-2 and TRBJ2-3, with 10 bases that match TRBD2. With 0 bases clipped from V and 1 base from J, the junction kept 1 base outside the gene matches. Germline V lookup: CDR1 SGHTA, CDR2 FQGNSA. This CDR3 is built from 16 residues. CDR3: CASSLASGRRTDTQYF. In DNA, the CDR3 is TGTGCCAGCAGCTTAGCTAGCGGGAGGCGCACAGATACGCAGTATTTT.

Judged by abundance, this clone is medium-sized (0.01 to 0.1%). Here the CDR3 DNA reads TGTGCCAGCAGTTTAAGGGCAGGACATCAATCGACCCAGCATTTT. Amino acids: CASSLRAGHQSTQHF. The chain has TRBV27 and TRBJ1-5; D might be TRBD1 (5 bases). The CDR3 has 15 amino acids. Trimming left V 2 bases short and J 11 bases short, with 19 bases between. Per the germline V gene, CDR1 is MNHEY and CDR2 is SMNVEV (reference sequence).

This chain uses TRBV7-2 with TRBJ2-7, with TRBD1 identical over 8 bases. The trim removed 4 bases at V and 3 bases at J, leaving 11 bases unmatched. This CDR3 contains 16 residues. Germline assignment: CDR1 SGHTA and CDR2 FQGNSA. The CDR3 region has the DNA TGTGCCAGCAGCTCTAGGAGCGGACAGGGTGTCTACGAGCAGTACTTC. This translates into CASSSRSGQGVYEQYF.

The chain has TRBV29-1 and TRBJ2-1, with a tentative D call TRBD2 (6 bases). From germline, CDR1 is SQVTM and CDR2 ANQGSEA. Trimming took off 1 base at V and 7 bases at J, with 11 bases between the two ends. This CDR3 contains 13 residues. CDR3 region: CSVEGASENEQFF. The CDR3 nucleotides read TGCAGCGTTGAAGGGGCTAGCGAGAATGAGCAGTTCTTC.

Only one count was recorded for this clone. This chain uses TRBV27 with TRBJ1-5; D perhaps matches TRBD1 (5 bases). V lost 5 bases and J lost 2, with 13 bases in between. Germline lookup yields CDR1 MNHEY and CDR2 SMNVEV (reference sequence). CDR3 length: 15 residues. CDR3 region: CASSAPGHGNQPQHF. CDR3 coding DNA: TGTGCCAGCAGTGCCCCAGGGCATGGCAATCAGCCCCAGCATTTT.

This chain joins TRBV4-2 and TRBJ2-6, with D unclear. From germline, CDR1 is LGHNA and CDR2 YNFKEQ. Trimming removed 0 bases at V and 0 bases at J, with 6 bases between. This CDR3 is built from 16 residues. CDR3 in amino acids: CASSQDIGSGANVLTF. The DNA of the CDR3 is TGTGCCAGCAGCCAAGATATAGGCTCTGGGGCCAACGTCCTGACTTTC.

The chain uses TRBV27 and TRBJ2-1, with D perhaps matching TRBD1 or TRBD2 (5 bases each). V was shortened by 7 bases and J by 9 bases, with 19 bases between the two germline ends. The CDR3 contains 14 residues. The V gene's germline CDR1 is MNHEY and CDR2 SMNVEV (reference sequence). CDR3: CASITGTISGEQFF. The DNA of the CDR3 is TGTGCCAGCATTACCGGGACCATAAGTGGTGAGCAGTTCTTC.

In DNA, the CDR3 is TGCGCCAGCAGCTTGGAGGTGGGTTTCGCTGGGGCCAACGTCCTGACTTTC. As protein: CASSLEVGFAGANVLTF. V and J are TRBV5-1 and TRBJ2-6; D not resolved. V lost 0 bases, J lost 2 bases, and 12 bases lay in between. There are 17 residues in the CDR3. Germline CDR1 is SGHRS and CDR2 is YFSETQ.

The chain recombines TRBV7-2 with TRBJ2-1; 9 positions match TRBD2. The CDR3 sequence is 15 residues long. Trimming took 1 base from V and 7 from J; bases not matched to a gene: 5. The germline V gene encodes CDR1 SGHTA and CDR2 FQGNSA. DNA for the CDR3: TGTGCCAGCAGCTTAGTAGCGGGAGCTTGGAATGAGCAGTTCTTC. This codes for CASSLVAGAWNEQFF. Together with reference TRBV7-2 and TRBJ2-1, the CDR3 gives the full variable domain: GAGVSQSPSNKVTEKGKDVELRCDPISGHTALYWYRQSLGQGLEFLIYFQGNSAPDKSGLPSDRFSAERTGGSVSTLTIQRTQQEDSAVYLCASSLVAGAWNEQFFGPGTRLTVL.